Shown below are 11 T cell receptor beta chains from a single sample sequenced in a study of cytomegalovirus exposure and HLA in healthy donors. The PCR was carried out with 60 Vbeta primers and 13 Jbeta primers. Assay used: immunoSEQ multiplex PCR; TCRdb lists only in-frame clones, some missing. The sample carries 60,000 to 95,000 clones, around 80% recorded once. The material sequenced was PBMCs. These receptors were collected from a man aged 65 to 79 in good health and CMV-seropositive.

The J gene is TRBJ2-1, the V gene TRBV30; 7 bases agree with TRBD2. From germline, CDR1 is GTSNPN and CDR2 SVGIG (reference sequence). CDR3 length equals 14 residues. J gave up 9 bases and V 0 bases, and 8 bases lay outside the gene matches. The CDR3 sequence is CAWSVTGLSTEQFF. CDR3 in DNA: TGTGCCTGGAGTGTAACGGGACTATCCACTGAGCAGTTCTTC.

This clone is categorized as medium-sized. The chain couples TRBV29-1 to TRBJ1-1; D remains unclear. The V and J ends lost 4 bases and 0 bases respectively, with 9 bases between them. Germline CDR1 reads SQVTM; CDR2 reads ANQGSEA. The CDR3 runs to 13 residues. The CDR3 protein is CSVVHSMNTEAFF. The CDR3 region has the DNA TGCAGCGTTGTCCACAGTATGAACACTGAAGCTTTCTTT.

CDR3 loop: CASSMDSNLPLHF. CDR3 DNA: TGTGCCAGCAGCATGGACAGCAACTTACCCCTCCACTTT. This chain uses TRBV11-2 with TRBJ1-6; a possible D gene is TRBD1 (6 bases). This CDR3 spans 13 amino acids. Trimming cost V 5 bases and J 12 bases, with 14 bases left between them. Looked up from germline, CDR1 is SGHAT and CDR2 is FQNNGV.

The V call is TRBV28, the J call TRBJ1-1; weak D call: TRBD1 (6 bases). V was clipped by 10 bases and J by 8 bases, with 20 bases between them. The CDR3 is 13 residues long. Germline V gives CDR1 MDHEN, CDR2 SYDVKM. CDR3 nucleotide sequence: TGTGCCACCGGGCGGGCTTTAAGGGGGGAAGCTTTCTTT. It translates to CATGRALRGEAFF.

V usage is TRBV9 and J usage is TRBJ2-2; 8 bases are shared with TRBD1. Looked up from germline, CDR1 is SGDLS and CDR2 is YYNGEE. The CDR3 covers 15 residues. V shed 7 bases, J shed 5 bases, and the junction held 10 bases outside the gene matches. The CDR3 DNA reads as TGTGCCAGCCAAAGACAGGGGCGGGCTACCGGGGAGCTGTTTTTT. Protein product: CASQRQGRATGELFF.

This clone was counted only a few times. The genes are TRBV6-4 and TRBJ2-7; TRBD2 aligns across 8 bases. The CDR3 covers 15 residues. Trimming took 6 bases from V and 12 from J; bases not matched to a gene: 19. CDR1 is MRHNA and CDR2 is SNTAGT in the germline V gene. This CDR3 is CASRSASGGTLRGYF. In DNA, the CDR3 is TGTGCCAGCAGATCCGCCAGCGGGGGCACCCTAAGAGGGTACTTC.

This rearrangement joins TRBV4-1 to TRBJ2-5; 8 bases match TRBD2. Germline-derived CDR1 and CDR2 are MGHRA and YSYEKL. The CDR3 has 19 amino acids. V lost 0 bases to trimming and J lost 4 bases; unmatched junction nucleotides: 16. The CDR3 loop is CASSQDRGGLALVGETQYF. CDR3 nucleotides: TGCGCCAGCAGCCAAGATCGGGGAGGACTAGCATTAGTTGGAGAGACCCAGTACTTC.

This clone was observed a single time. The chain recombines TRBV6-5 with TRBJ1-2; 7 nucleotides line up with TRBD1. The CDR3 is 14 residues long. The V and J ends lost 2 bases and 4 bases, in that order; junction bases with no gene match: 4. From germline, CDR1 is MNHEY and CDR2 SVGAGI. CDR3 region: CASSYHRDSYGYTF. The CDR3 DNA follows: TGTGCCAGCAGTTACCACCGGGACAGCTATGGCTACACCTTC.

The genes are TRBV5-4 and TRBJ2-2; 9 nucleotides align to TRBD2. In germline, CDR1 is SGHNT, CDR2 YYREEE (reference sequence). The CDR3 is made up of 16 amino acids. Trimming cost V 6 bases and J 1 base; bases outside gene matches: 7. CDR3 sequence: CASTLAGPLNTGELFF. The DNA for the CDR3 is TGTGCCAGCACCCTAGCGGGACCGTTGAACACCGGGGAGCTGTTTTTT. The variable domain in full, completed from reference TRBV5-4 and TRBJ2-2, reads ETGVTQSPTHLIKTRGQQVTLRCSSQSGHNTVSWYQQALGQGPQFIFQYYREEENGRGNFPPRFSGLQFPNYSSELNVNALELDDSALYLCASTLAGPLNTGELFFGEGSRLTVL.

This clone was observed a few times. The V and J genes are TRBV5-4 and TRBJ2-5, with 7 bases aligning to TRBD2. The CDR3 totals 15 residues. Germline lookup yields CDR1 SGHNT and CDR2 YYREEE (reference sequence). The trim removed 4 bases at V and 2 bases at J, leaving 8 bases unmatched. The CDR3 DNA sequence: TGTGCCAGCAGCACCCCGGGCGGGGGACAAGAGACCCAGTACTTC. It specifies CASSTPGGGQETQYF.

The J gene is TRBJ2-5, the V gene TRBV5-1; TRBD1 agrees at 9 bases. This CDR3 comprises 15 residues. Germline CDR1 reads SGHRS; CDR2 reads YFSETQ. V shed 4 bases and J 4 bases; nucleotides not matched to a gene: 8. CDR3 amino acids: CASSLRDRVRETQYF. CDR3 in DNA: TGCGCCAGCAGCCTAAGGGACAGGGTGAGAGAGACCCAGTACTTC.